One and the same sample provided the 9 T cell receptor beta chains below, sequenced in a study of T-cell memory formation after mild COVID-19. TCRdb processed the 5' RACE reads anew with MiXCR; each CDR3 protein has one entry. The sample holds hundreds of thousands of distinct CDR3 sequences; approximately 15% are singletons and the top ten take about 7.5%. The specimen was PBMCs or a T cell subset sorted from them (not recorded which). The receptors shown here come from an adult woman who had mild COVID-19 (a few samples of this study predate the infection). Cell type and time point are not known.

The chain is built from TRBV5-1 and TRBJ1-5; D is ambiguous. The germline V and J ends were trimmed by 8 bases and 5 bases, with 2 bases remaining between them. Germline loops: CDR1 SGHRS, CDR2 YFSETQ. This CDR3 spans 9 amino acids. CDR3 in amino acids: CASHQPQHF. In DNA form, the CDR3 reads TGCGCCAGTCATCAGCCCCAGCATTTT.

The chain joins TRBV29-1 to TRBJ2-7; 8 bases map to TRBD2. Per germline, CDR1 SQVTM and CDR2 ANQGSEA. The CDR3 consists of 13 residues. J gave up 2 bases and V 6 bases, and 6 bases lay outside the gene matches. CDR3 in amino acids: CSVVSGITYEQYF. The CDR3 DNA reads TGCAGCGTCGTTAGCGGGATCACCTACGAGCAGTACTTC.

The table lists this clonotype with a few counts. This rearrangement joins TRBV5-1 to TRBJ2-7; possible D gene TRBD1, 6 bases. Germline lookup yields CDR1 SGHRS and CDR2 YFSETQ. The CDR3 sequence is 16 residues long. The V end lost 3 bases, the J end lost 2 bases, and 18 bases lay between the germline ends. The CDR3 spells CASSSPKDRQTYEQYF. CDR3 bases: TGCGCCAGCAGCTCGCCTAAGGACAGACAAACCTACGAGCAGTACTTC.

This clonotype was seen only once. J is TRBJ2-4 and V is TRBV7-9, with D perhaps TRBD2 (5 bases). There are 14 residues in the CDR3. Trimming took off 5 bases at V and 0 bases at J, with 8 bases between the two ends. CDR1 SEHNR and CDR2 FQNEAQ come from the germline V gene (reference sequence). In DNA, the CDR3 is TGTGCCAGCAGCGGAGGAAGAGCCAAAAACATTCAGTACTTC. Its protein product is CASSGGRAKNIQYF.

J is TRBJ2-5 and V is TRBV25-1, with D maybe TRBD1 (5 bases). The CDR3 sequence is 15 residues long. The germline gives CDR1 MGHDK, CDR2 SYGVNS. V dropped 2 bases and J dropped 1 base, with 11 bases sitting between them. CDR3 loop: CASSEGQGLQETQYF. DNA of the CDR3: TGTGCCAGCAGTGAAGGGCAGGGCCTCCAAGAGACCCAGTACTTC.

Only a few counts were recorded for this clonotype. The DNA for the CDR3 is TGTGCCAGCAGTGTAAGGGCCGGACTGGGGGCAGATGAAGCTTTCTTT. This sequence encodes CASSVRAGLGADEAFF. The chain recombines TRBV25-1 with TRBJ1-1; a weak D match, TRBD1 (6 bases). Germline lookup yields CDR1 MGHDK and CDR2 SYGVNS. The V gene lost 4 bases and the J gene lost 7 bases, with 22 bases spanning the gap. This CDR3 is 16 amino acids long.

The rearrangement uses TRBV5-1 and TRBJ2-1; 9 bases fit TRBD2. The CDR3 extends over 15 amino acids. V dropped 1 base and J dropped 5; count of bases not matched to a gene: 4. Germline values: CDR1 SGHRS, CDR2 YFSETQ. The CDR3 is CASSLIERGDNEQFF. DNA of the CDR3: TGCGCCAGCAGCTTGATAGAGCGGGGGGACAATGAGCAGTTCTTC.

This chain links TRBV6-6 with TRBJ1-2, with TRBD1 identical over 8 bases. Unmatched junction bases numbered 8, after V lost 5 bases and J lost 3 bases. CDR3 size: 15 residues. Germline CDR1 reads MNHNY; CDR2 reads SVGAGI (reference sequence). CDR3 coding DNA: TGTGCCAGCAGTAAACAGGGGGAAGAGGACTATGGCTACACCTTC. Its translation is CASSKQGEEDYGYTF.

This clonotype occurred a few times. An end of the junction differs from the germline gene, which may be a read error. CDR3 residues: CASSQDRMGRTDTQYF. CDR3 sequence (DNA): TGCGCCAGCAGTCAAGACAGGATGGGACGCACAGATACGCAGTATTTT. This chain joins TRBV4-3 and TRBJ2-3, with D perhaps TRBD1 (6 bases). Germline loops: CDR1 LGHNA, CDR2 YSLEER. CDR3 length: 16 amino acids.